The rows below give T cell receptor beta chains drawn from one sample of a study of blood T cells in healthy people across ages. TCRdb reprocessed the 5' RACE reads with MiXCR, giving one entry per CDR3 protein. The sample has around 1,500,000 distinct CDR3 sequences; 28% are singletons. Sequenced: blood. These receptors were obtained from a woman younger than 45 in good health. CDR3s include the opening cysteine and the closing phenylalanine or tryptophan. A D gene is named only where the DNA matches it firmly. Rows may omit the clone size; those that give it use once, few, many or a size class.

-,TRBV19,-,TRBJ2-5,CASSMSVYQETQYF,TGTGCCAGTAGTATGTCCGTATACCAAGAGACCCAGTACTTC
many,TRBV6-5,-,TRBJ2-7,CASSYYSGESYEQYF,TGTGCCAGCAGTTACTATAGTGGTGAATCCTACGAGCAGTACTTC
few,TRBV7-3,-,TRBJ1-1,CASSSRGSTEAFF,TGTGCCAGCAGCTCAAGGGGAAGCACTGAAGCTTTCTTT
-,TRBV2,TRBD2,TRBJ2-1,CATRTSGGAMDEQFF,TGTGCCACACGGACTAGCGGGGGGGCCATGGATGAGCAGTTCTTC
-,TRBV7-2,-,TRBJ2-7,CASSLARFYEQYF,TGTGCCAGCAGCTTAGCGCGCTTCTACGAGCAGTACTTC
-,TRBV12-3/TRBV12-4,TRBD2,TRBJ2-1,CASSFVVASGPNNEQFF,TGTGCCAGCAGTTTCGTGGTGGCTAGCGGACCAAACAATGAGCAGTTCTTC
few,TRBV2,-,TRBJ2-5,CASSESGGRVWETQYF,TGTGCCAGCAGTGAATCTGGTGGCAGGGTATGGGAGACCCAGTACTTC
few,TRBV20-1,TRBD2,TRBJ2-3,CSARDPGGWTDTQYF,TGCAGTGCTAGAGATCCGGGGGGTTGGACAGATACGCAGTATTTT
-,TRBV30,TRBD1,TRBJ2-1,CAWSRDRGEQFF,TGTGCCTGGAGTAGAGACAGGGGCGAGCAGTTCTTC
many,TRBV29-1,TRBD1,TRBJ2-7,CSVARDRAYEQYF,TGCAGCGTTGCCCGGGACAGGGCGTACGAGCAGTACTTC
few,TRBV30,TRBD2,TRBJ2-5,CAWSVLAEETQYF,TGTGCCTGGAGTGTACTAGCGGAAGAGACCCAGTACTTC
once,TRBV7-2,-,TRBJ2-1,CASSLTGRGFDEQFF,TGTGCCAGCAGCTTAACGGGACGGGGGTTCGATGAGCAGTTCTTC
once,TRBV28,-,TRBJ2-5,CASSSGKGIRGETQYF,TGTGCCAGCAGTTCTGGGAAGGGGATTAGGGGAGAGACCCAGTACTTC
-,TRBV5-1,-,TRBJ1-2,CASSLSSVEYGYTF,TGCGCCAGCAGCTTGAGTTCGGTAGAGTATGGCTACACCTTC
-,TRBV12-3/TRBV12-4,TRBD2,TRBJ2-1,CASSFATSGDNEQFF,TGTGCCAGCAGTTTTGCCACTAGCGGGGACAATGAGCAGTTCTTC
-,TRBV12-3/TRBV12-4,-,TRBJ1-2,CASSSYQDYGHTF,TGTGCCAGCAGTTCGTACCAGGACTATGGCCACACCTTC
few,TRBV12-3/TRBV12-4,-,TRBJ2-5,CASSLRSRGDQYF,TGTGCCAGCAGTTTACGTTCTAGAGGTGACCAGTACTTC
-,TRBV7-9,-,TRBJ2-5,CASSLKEYNEQYF,TGTGCCAGCAGCTTAAAGGAGTACAATGAGCAGTACTTC
-,TRBV30,TRBD2,TRBJ2-2,CAWSVRTSIAGELFF,TGTGCCTGGAGTGTACGGACTAGCATAGCCGGGGAGCTGTTTTTT
few,TRBV7-9,TRBD2,TRBJ2-1,CASSDIGLANNEQFF,TGTGCCAGCAGCGACATTGGACTAGCGAATAATGAGCAGTTCTTC
few,TRBV2,-,TRBJ2-3,CASDSSTDTQYF,TGTGCCAGCGACAGTAGCACAGATACGCAGTATTTT
-,TRBV20-1,TRBD2,TRBJ2-7,CSARDPGTSFYEQYF,TGCAGTGCTAGAGATCCCGGGACTAGCTTCTACGAGCAGTACTTC
-,TRBV29-1,-,TRBJ2-7,CSVVLRQAYEQNF,TGCAGCGTTGTGTTGAGACAGGCCTACGAGCAGAACTTC
-,TRBV20-1,TRBD1,TRBJ1-1,CSAIDRGDTEAFF,TGCAGTGCTATTGACAGGGGTGACACTGAAGCTTTCTTT
-,TRBV9,TRBD2,TRBJ2-5,CASSVQSGNGGETQYF,TGTGCCAGCAGCGTACAGAGCGGGAATGGGGGAGAGACCCAGTACTTC
many,TRBV29-1,-,TRBJ2-7,CSVGSQASSYEQYF,TGCAGCGTTGGATCTCAAGCGAGCTCCTACGAGCAGTACTTC
many,TRBV20-1,TRBD1,TRBJ2-7,CSARAGTEGYEQYF,TGCAGTGCTAGAGCAGGGACAGAGGGGTACGAGCAGTACTTC
-,TRBV3-1,TRBD2,TRBJ2-7,CASSLAGGSNEQYF,TGTGCCAGCAGCCTAGCGGGAGGGTCCAACGAGCAGTACTTC
few,TRBV5-1,-,TRBJ1-2,CASSLASGAQGYTF,TGCGCCAGCAGCTTGGCCTCGGGGGCACAGGGCTACACCTTC
-,TRBV5-1,-,TRBJ2-3,CASYRSTDTQYF,TGCGCCAGCTACAGAAGCACAGATACGCAGTATTTT
few,TRBV7-2,TRBD1,TRBJ2-1,CASSLNSGTGQYNEQFF,TGTGCCAGCAGCTTAAACTCCGGGACAGGGCAATACAATGAGCAGTTCTTC
-,TRBV11-2,TRBD2,TRBJ2-1,CASSSAGEGYNEQFF,TGTGCCAGCAGCTCCGCGGGGGAGGGCTACAATGAGCAGTTCTTC
many,TRBV5-1,-,TRBJ1-4,CASSLAGRSTNEKLFF,TGCGCCAGCAGCTTGGCAGGACGGTCAACTAATGAAAAACTGTTTTTT
few,TRBV7-9,-,TRBJ2-1,CASSFLGGDNEQFF,TGTGCCAGCAGCTTCCTTGGAGGGGACAATGAGCAGTTCTTC